Listed here are 3 T cell receptor beta chains from one sample, sequenced in a study of T cell clones after liver transplantation. This table comes from immunoSEQ multiplex PCR, and its TCRdb copy is limited to in-frame clones, with some not included. In the table there are 75,000 to 85,000 clones, less than 90% of which are singletons. The sample consisted of CD4+ T cells from blood, taken at the 22-month timepoint. All receptors derive from a human patient who received a liver transplant. The T cells may partly be graft donor cells.

The J gene is TRBJ2-5, the V gene TRBV5-1; weak D call: TRBD2 (6 bases). CDR1 is SGHRS and CDR2 is YFSETQ in the germline V gene. The CDR3 length is 15 residues. Deletions cut 0 bases from V and 5 bases from J, with 14 bases between. The CDR3 reads CASSLEAGRRETQYF. CDR3 nucleotides: TGCGCCAGCAGCTTGGAGGCGGGGCGGCGGGAGACCCAGTACTTC.

The chain uses TRBV28 and TRBJ2-7; 7 bases agree with TRBD1. There are 14 residues in the CDR3. J lost 7 bases, V lost 6 bases, and 12 bases had no gene match. Germline V lookup: CDR1 MDHEN, CDR2 SYDVKM. The CDR3 DNA reads TGTGCCAGCAGGACCACAACAGGGGTGGGGGAGCAGTACTTC. Encoded protein: CASRTTTGVGEQYF.

The chain couples TRBV19 to TRBJ1-5, with D possibly being TRBD1 (5 bases). Trimming cost V 3 bases and J 6 bases, with 18 bases left between them. The CDR3 is made up of 16 amino acids. Per the germline V gene, CDR1 is LNHDA and CDR2 is SQIVND (reference sequence). The CDR3 here is CASSIVFWGTGQPQHF. Written as DNA, the CDR3 is TGTGCCAGTAGTATTGTATTTTGGGGCACGGGTCAGCCCCAGCATTTT. Full variable domain (rest looked up from reference TRBV19 and TRBJ1-5): DGGITQSPKYLFRKEGQNVTLSCEQNLNHDAMYWYRQDPGQGLRLIYYSQIVNDFQKGDIAEGYSVSREKKESFPLTVTSAQKNPTAFYLCASSIVFWGTGQPQHFGDGTRLSIL.